This TCR beta chain was documented in a study of cytomegalovirus exposure and HLA in healthy donors. Study as a whole: Of the donors genotyped, approximately 400 in all, around 76% fell in the Caucasian-associated ancestry cluster. Notes on the study in general: Prediction of most subjects' HLA-A and HLA-B alleles by TCR beta sequences was reportedly accurate.

Primers for the PCR totalled 60 Vbeta and 13 Jbeta. Produced via immunoSEQ multiplex PCR; TCRdb's table is partial and in-frame only. Among under 150,000 clones listed, 70% to 90% were seen once. The germline gives CDR1 LNHNV, CDR2 YYDKDF (reference sequence). The CDR3 consists of 16 residues. V gave up 0 bases and J gave up 3 bases, with 11 bases separating them. About this clone itself: Its antigen is unidentified.

Sequenced material: PBMCs. V gene TRBV15 combines with J gene TRBJ2-2, with a tentative D call TRBD1 (6 bases). The clonotype originates from a boy aged 5-17 years in good health and CMV-seronegative. The CDR3 DNA reads TGTGCCACCAGCAGAGATCCAGGGGCCGACACCGGGGAGCTGTTTTTT. Protein: CATSRDPGADTGELFF. Full variable domain (remainder filled in from reference TRBV15 and TRBJ2-2): DAMVIQNPRYQVTQFGKPVTLSCSQTLNHNVMYWYQQKSSQAPKLLFHYYDKDFNNEADTPDNFQSRRPNTSFCFLDIRSPGLGDTAMYLCATSRDPGADTGELFFGEGSRLTVL.